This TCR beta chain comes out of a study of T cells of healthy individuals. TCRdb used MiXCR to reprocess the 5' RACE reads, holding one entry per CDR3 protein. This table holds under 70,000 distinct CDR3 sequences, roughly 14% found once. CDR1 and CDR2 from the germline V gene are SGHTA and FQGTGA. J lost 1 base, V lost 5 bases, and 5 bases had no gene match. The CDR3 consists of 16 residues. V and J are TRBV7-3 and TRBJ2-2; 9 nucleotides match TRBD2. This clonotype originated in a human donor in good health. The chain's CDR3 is CASSQISGGNTGELFF. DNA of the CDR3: TGTGCCAGCAGCCAAATTAGCGGGGGGAACACCGGGGAGCTGTTTTTT.